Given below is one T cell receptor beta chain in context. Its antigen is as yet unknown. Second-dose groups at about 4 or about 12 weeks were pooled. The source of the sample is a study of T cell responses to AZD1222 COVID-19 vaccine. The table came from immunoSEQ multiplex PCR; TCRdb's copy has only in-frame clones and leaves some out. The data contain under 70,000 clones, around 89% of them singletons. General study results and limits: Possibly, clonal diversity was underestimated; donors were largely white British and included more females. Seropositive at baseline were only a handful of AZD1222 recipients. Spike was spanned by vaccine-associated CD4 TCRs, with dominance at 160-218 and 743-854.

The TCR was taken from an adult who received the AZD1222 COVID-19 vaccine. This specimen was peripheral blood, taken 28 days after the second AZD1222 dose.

The CDR3 nucleotides read TGTGCCAGCAGGGACAGGGGTTACACTGAAGCTTTCTTT. This translates into CASRDRGYTEAFF. V usage is TRBV12-3 or TRBV12-4 and J usage is TRBJ1-1, with 9 nucleotides matching TRBD1. This CDR3 contains 13 residues. The J segment lost 3 bases and the V segment lost 6 bases, leaving 2 bases of the junction unmatched.